Following are 32 T cell receptor beta chains from one sample sequenced in a study of T-cell memory formation after mild COVID-19. TCRdb recomputed calls from the 5' RACE reads with MiXCR, one row per CDR3 protein. Among 450,000 or so distinct CDR3 sequences listed, 20% were seen once. Sequencing was performed on PBMCs or a T cell subset sorted from them (not recorded which). These receptors were collected from an adult woman who had mild COVID-19 (a few samples of this study predate the infection). Cell type and time point are not known.

The V gene is TRBV20-1, the J gene TRBJ2-7; 8 nucleotides line up with TRBD2. Per germline, CDR1 DFQATT and CDR2 SNEGSKA (reference sequence). CDR3 size: 16 residues. The V gene end was trimmed by 3 bases and the J gene end by 3 bases; junction bases not matched to a gene: 13. The CDR3 protein is CSASSRTSTRDYEQYF. CDR3 in DNA: TGCAGTGCTAGTTCGAGGACTAGCACACGAGACTACGAGCAGTACTTC.

This clonotype was found a few times. The rearrangement links TRBV4-1 to TRBJ1-2; 9 nucleotides agree with TRBD1. The germline V gene has CDR1 MGHRA and CDR2 YSYEKL. V gave up 3 bases and J gave up 1 base; unmatched junction bases: 6. CDR3 length: 16 amino acids. The chain's CDR3 is CASSHEQGAVNYGYTF. The CDR3 DNA sequence: TGCGCCAGCAGCCACGAACAGGGGGCGGTTAACTATGGCTACACCTTC.

This clonotype showed up just a few times. The J gene is TRBJ2-1, the V gene TRBV3-1, with TRBD1 matching over 7 bases. Looked up from germline, CDR1 is LGHDT and CDR2 is YNNKEL (reference sequence). CDR3 length: 16 residues. J gave up 0 bases and V 6 bases, and 8 bases lay outside the gene matches. The CDR3 sequence is CASRMAGTVSYNEQFF. The DNA of the CDR3 is TGTGCCAGCAGAATGGCCGGGACAGTCTCCTACAATGAGCAGTTCTTC.

This clonotype was observed a few times. The chain couples TRBV5-6 to TRBJ2-5, with 10 bases aligning to TRBD1. The junction had 5 bases not matched to a gene; V was cut back by 1 base and J by 2 bases. The CDR3 has 16 residues. The V gene's germline CDR1 is SGHDT and CDR2 YYEEEE. CDR3 region: CASSLYPGQGQETQYF. DNA of the CDR3: TGTGCCAGCAGCTTGTATCCGGGACAGGGGCAAGAGACCCAGTACTTC.

The sample holds a few counts of this clonotype. CDR3 sequence reads: CASRQTGKGTEAFF. Written as DNA, the CDR3 is TGTGCCAGCAGGCAAACAGGGAAGGGGACTGAAGCTTTCTTT. V and J are TRBV6-6 and TRBJ1-1, with D maybe TRBD1 (6 bases). The ends were cut back, 6 bases at V and 5 bases at J, with 16 bases in the middle. Germline lookup yields CDR1 MNHNY and CDR2 SVGAGI (reference sequence). This CDR3 region has 14 residues.

This clonotype was found a few times. The chain couples TRBV12-3 or TRBV12-4 to TRBJ2-7; 10 nucleotides agree with TRBD2. This CDR3 comprises 13 residues. J lost 6 bases, V lost 6 bases, and 5 bases had no gene match. The CDR3 bases are TGTGCCAGCAGCAAGGGACTAGCGTCCGAGCAGTACTTC. Its protein is CASSKGLASEQYF.

The V call is TRBV4-1, the J call TRBJ1-1; D ambiguous. Germline-derived CDR1 and CDR2 are MGHRA and YSYEKL. Deletions cut 2 bases from V and 1 base from J, with 11 bases between. The CDR3 is 15 residues long. CDR3 DNA: TGCGCCAGCAGCCAAAGTGAGGCAGGGAACACTGAAGCTTTCTTT. It encodes CASSQSEAGNTEAFF.

The chain combines TRBV6-2 or TRBV6-3 with TRBJ2-3; maybe TRBD2 (6 bases). This CDR3 region has 15 residues. Germline CDR1 is MNHEY and CDR2 is SVGEGT. V gave up 9 bases and J gave up 0 bases, with 16 bases separating them. The CDR3 here is CASTGRGGSTDTQYF. The CDR3 DNA reads as TGTGCCAGTACCGGAAGGGGAGGAAGCACAGATACGCAGTATTTT.

This clonotype has more than one count but fewer than ten. CDR3 region: CSVESQGVGEKLFF. The CDR3 bases are TGCAGCGTTGAGAGTCAAGGGGTTGGTGAAAAACTGTTTTTT. The chain is built from TRBV29-1 and TRBJ1-4; D possibly corresponds to TRBD1 (5 bases). V was clipped by 3 bases and J by 7 bases, with 15 bases between them. The CDR3 spans 14 residues. Per germline, CDR1 SQVTM and CDR2 ANQGSEA.

This sequence joins TRBV30 and TRBJ2-3, with 7 bases identical to TRBD1. Germline CDR1 GTSNPN, CDR2 SVGIG (reference sequence). The CDR3 runs to 15 residues. J gave up 1 base and V 0 bases, and 4 bases lay outside the gene matches. CDR3: CAWSVLGTGTDTQYF. The CDR3 nucleotides are TGTGCCTGGAGTGTACTCGGGACAGGCACAGATACGCAGTATTTT.

This clonotype was counted at least ten times. This rearrangement joins TRBV11-2 to TRBJ2-3; D ambiguous. V lost 6 bases to trimming and J lost 2 bases, with 12 bases between them. The germline V gene encodes CDR1 SGHAT and CDR2 FQNNGV. This CDR3 spans 14 amino acids. As DNA, the CDR3 is TGTGCCAGCAGGAACGAAGGGCTCACAGATACGCAGTATTTT. This sequence encodes CASRNEGLTDTQYF.

The chain recombines TRBV12-3 or TRBV12-4 with TRBJ2-1; 7 positions agree with TRBD2. V gave up 3 bases and J gave up 8 bases; unmatched junction bases: 7. The CDR3 is 14 amino acids. CDR3 loop: CASSFGLVFYEQFF. In DNA, the CDR3 is TGTGCCAGCAGTTTTGGACTAGTCTTCTATGAGCAGTTCTTC.

V is TRBV18 and J is TRBJ2-1, with 7 bases aligning to TRBD2. Germline CDR1 and CDR2: KGHSH and LQKENI. J lost 4 bases, V lost 1 base, and 4 bases had no gene match. The CDR3 has 15 residues. The CDR3, as DNA: TGTGCCAGCTCACCACTTCTAGCGGAGTACAATGAGCAGTTCTTC. Translation gives CASSPLLAEYNEQFF.

This clonotype was found many times. This rearrangement joins TRBV3-1 to TRBJ2-5, with unresolved D. Trimming took 3 bases from V and 5 from J, leaving 7 bases between them. Germline V gene lookup returns CDR1 LGHDT and CDR2 YNNKEL (reference sequence). The CDR3 extends over 12 amino acids. DNA for the CDR3: TGTGCCAGCAGCCAGCGACGGGAGACCCAGTACTTC. Translating it yields CASSQRRETQYF.

This clonotype was observed a few times. V is TRBV12-3 or TRBV12-4 and J is TRBJ2-5, with D perhaps TRBD2 (5 bases). The CDR3 runs 14 residues. V was clipped by 6 bases and J by 4 bases, with 15 bases between them. This CDR3 is CASRDIGGGETQYF. Written as DNA, the CDR3 is TGTGCCAGCAGGGATATAGGAGGCGGAGAGACCCAGTACTTC.

This clonotype was seen a few times. The chain is built from TRBV7-8 and TRBJ2-1; 10 bases line up with TRBD2. The CDR3 is made up of 16 amino acids. J gave up 8 bases and V 5 bases, and 12 bases lay outside the gene matches. The V gene's germline CDR1 is SGHVS and CDR2 FQNEAQ. The CDR3 coding sequence is TGTGCCAGCAGCCCCCTGGCGGGACTAGCGTCCGATGAGCAGTTCTTC. Translated: CASSPLAGLASDEQFF.

This clonotype has at least ten counts. The V gene is TRBV27, the J gene TRBJ2-7; TRBD2 is a possible D gene (5 bases). The V and J ends lost 4 bases and 6 bases respectively, with 13 bases between them. The CDR3 contains 13 residues. CDR1 is MNHEY, CDR2 SMNVEV, per germline (reference sequence). The CDR3 coding sequence is TGTGCCAGCAGTTACGAGGGATACTCCGAGCAGTACTTC. This translates into CASSYEGYSEQYF.

This chain joins TRBV5-5 and TRBJ2-2; D gene uncertain. The germline V gene has CDR1 SGHKS and CDR2 YYEKEE (reference sequence). V lost 0 bases to trimming and J lost 2 bases, with 8 bases between them. The CDR3 loop spans 15 amino acids. The CDR3 DNA is TGTGCCAGCAGCTTGGGCGCAGGAAACACCGGGGAGCTGTTTTTT. It codes for CASSLGAGNTGELFF.

J is TRBJ1-2 and V is TRBV7-6; D gene uncertain. CDR3 size: 15 residues. V was pared by 1 base and J by 0 bases, with 9 bases between. The V gene's germline CDR1 is SGHVS and CDR2 FNYEAQ. The CDR3 sequence: CASSLDGRANYGYTF. CDR3 sequence (DNA): TGTGCCAGCAGCTTAGATGGGAGAGCTAACTATGGCTACACCTTC.

This sequence joins TRBV29-1 and TRBJ1-2, with 11 bases matching TRBD1. J lost 6 bases, V lost 6 bases, and 6 bases had no gene match. This CDR3 is 13 amino acids long. Germline V CDR1 and CDR2: SQVTM, ANQGSEA. The DNA for the CDR3 is TGCAGCGTAGCTGGACAGGGGGCAGATGGCTACACCTTC. This encodes CSVAGQGADGYTF. Full variable domain (rest looked up from reference TRBV29-1 and TRBJ1-2): SAVISQKPSRDICQRGTSLTIQCQVDSQVTMMFWYRQQPGQSLTLIATANQGSEATYESGFVIDKFPISRPNLTFSTLTVSNMSPEDSSIYLCSVAGQGADGYTFGSGTRLTVV.

The chain combines TRBV5-1 with TRBJ1-2; D gene ambiguous. V lost 0 bases to trimming and J lost 2 bases, with 11 bases between them. From germline, CDR1 is SGHRS and CDR2 YFSETQ. This CDR3 has 15 amino acids. In nucleotides, the CDR3 is TGCGCCAGCAGCTTGGATGGCAGTTTAAACTATGGCTACACCTTC. Amino acid sequence: CASSLDGSLNYGYTF.

A few counts support this clonotype. The J gene is TRBJ2-7, the V gene TRBV20-1; 12 bases align to TRBD1. With V trimmed by 2 bases and J by 7 bases, 6 bases remained unmatched. CDR1 DFQATT and CDR2 SNEGSKA come from the germline V gene (reference sequence). The CDR3 contains 14 residues. Here the CDR3 DNA reads TGCAGTGCTAGACCGGGACAGGGGGCGCGGGAGCAGTACTTC. It encodes CSARPGQGAREQYF.

In its sample, this clonotype was seen many times. This rearrangement joins TRBV7-2 to TRBJ1-2; 7 bases are shared with TRBD1. CDR3 size: 15 residues. Germline V gives CDR1 SGHTA, CDR2 FQGNSA. After removal of 3 bases from V and 3 bases from J, the junction contained 7 bases not matched to a gene. The CDR3, as DNA: TGTGCCAGCAGCTTCAGCTTCGGACAGGACTATGGCTACACCTTC. It codes for CASSFSFGQDYGYTF.

This chain joins TRBV5-6 and TRBJ2-5; unclear D gene. Germline V gene lookup returns CDR1 SGHDT and CDR2 YYEEEE. V lost 0 bases, J lost 4 bases, and 22 bases lay in between. The CDR3 covers 18 residues. The CDR3 bases are TGTGCCAGCAGCTTGGAGTATTTTGTGACGCACGGGCCAGAGACCCAGTACTTC. Its protein product is CASSLEYFVTHGPETQYF.

The chain carries TRBV27 and TRBJ2-7; D is unresolved. CDR3 length: 15 amino acids. V lost 6 bases and J 4 bases, leaving 19 bases between the germline ends. Germline CDR1 MNHEY, CDR2 SMNVEV (reference sequence). The CDR3 DNA follows: TGTGCCAGCAGCCTCGGATGGGGTGGGGTATACGAGCAGTACTTC. It codes for CASSLGWGGVYEQYF.

This chain links TRBV12-3 or TRBV12-4 with TRBJ2-7; no clear D. The V gene lost 5 bases and the J gene lost 4 bases, with 9 bases spanning the gap. This CDR3 contains 12 residues. The CDR3 reads CASSRPWYEQYF. DNA for the CDR3: TGTGCCAGCAGTCGCCCTTGGTACGAGCAGTACTTC.

V gene TRBV10-3 combines with J gene TRBJ2-1, with 9 nucleotides matching TRBD2. Germline lookup yields CDR1 ENHRY and CDR2 SYGVKD. V lost 0 bases to trimming and J lost 4 bases; unmatched junction nucleotides: 7. This CDR3 contains 17 residues. The CDR3 loop is CAISESVMTSGYNEQFF. The CDR3 DNA sequence: TGTGCCATCAGTGAGTCGGTAATGACTAGCGGTTACAATGAGCAGTTCTTC.

This clonotype was observed at least ten times. V and J are TRBV7-8 and TRBJ1-2; TRBD1 agrees at 9 bases. V shed 5 bases, J shed 2 bases, and the junction held 9 bases outside the gene matches. Germline V gene lookup returns CDR1 SGHVS and CDR2 FQNEAQ. The CDR3 contains 16 residues. As DNA, the CDR3 is TGTGCCAGCAGCACATGGACAGGGGAGGGGAACTATGGCTACACCTTC. This sequence encodes CASSTWTGEGNYGYTF.

This clonotype has just a few counts. V gene TRBV4-3 combines with J gene TRBJ2-1; 9 nucleotides align to TRBD2. Germline assignment: CDR1 LGHNA and CDR2 YSLEER. This CDR3 has 14 residues. V gave up 3 bases and J gave up 8 bases; unmatched junction bases: 5. In DNA form, the CDR3 reads TGCGCCAGCAGCCATGGGCGGGAGGGTTATGAGCAGTTCTTC. Translating gives CASSHGREGYEQFF.

The chain carries TRBV27 and TRBJ2-7, with 8 nucleotides matching TRBD1. CDR3 length equals 16 residues. V gave up 0 bases and J gave up 2 bases; unmatched junction bases: 6. Germline V gives CDR1 MNHEY, CDR2 SMNVEV (reference sequence). CDR3 protein: CASSLSPLGQAYEQYF. The CDR3 nucleotides read TGTGCCAGCAGTTTATCGCCCCTGGGACAGGCCTACGAGCAGTACTTC.

This clonotype was counted a few times. The CDR3 here is CASSLPWTDTQYF. The CDR3 DNA follows: TGTGCCAGCAGCTTGCCTTGGACAGATACGCAGTATTTT. This chain joins TRBV7-2 and TRBJ2-3, with unresolved D. The CDR3 consists of 13 residues. V lost 3 bases, J lost 3 bases, and 7 bases lay in between. Per the germline V gene, CDR1 is SGHTA and CDR2 is FQGNSA.

The V call is TRBV5-5, the J call TRBJ2-7; 11 bases map to TRBD2. Looked up from germline, CDR1 is SGHKS and CDR2 is YYEKEE (reference sequence). CDR3 length: 16 residues. The V and J ends lost 0 bases and 0 bases, in that order; junction bases with no gene match: 2. The CDR3 DNA reads as TGTGCCAGCAGCTTGGGTAGCGGGAGGGCCTCCTACGAGCAGTACTTC. It codes for CASSLGSGRASYEQYF.